This paragraph reports one T cell receptor beta chain. Trimming cost V 0 bases and J 1 base, with 8 bases left between them. This CDR3 has 14 residues. Germline-derived CDR1 and CDR2 are DFQATT and SNEGSKA (reference sequence). The data were obtained in a study of blood T cells in healthy people across ages. The second PCR ran roughly 6 to 12 cycles with a sample-barcoded 5' primer and J-beta primers. Sequencing recovered at least 3 million CDR3-containing paired-end reads from each sample. MiXCR was run by TCRdb on the 5' RACE reads, yielding one entry per CDR3 protein. Counted here are about 770,000 distinct CDR3 sequences, around 42% occurring once; the ten biggest clones make up about 19%.

The source is a man in his sixties in good health. V and J are TRBV20-1 and TRBJ2-3; D unclear. The specimen sequenced was blood. This chain's CDR3 is CSARERKGTDTQYF. The CDR3 DNA sequence: TGCAGTGCTAGAGAGCGAAAGGGCACAGATACGCAGTATTTT.